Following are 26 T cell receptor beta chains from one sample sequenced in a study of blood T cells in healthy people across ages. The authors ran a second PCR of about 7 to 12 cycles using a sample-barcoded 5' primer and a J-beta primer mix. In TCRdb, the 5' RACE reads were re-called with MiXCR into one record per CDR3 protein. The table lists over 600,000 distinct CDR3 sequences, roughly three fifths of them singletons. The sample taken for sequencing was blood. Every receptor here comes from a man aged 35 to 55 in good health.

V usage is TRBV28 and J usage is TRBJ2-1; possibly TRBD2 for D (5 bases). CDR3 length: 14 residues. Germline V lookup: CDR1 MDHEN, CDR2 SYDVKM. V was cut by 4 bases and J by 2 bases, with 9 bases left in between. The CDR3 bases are TGTGCCAGCAGTTCAGCGGAGGCCTACAATGAGCAGTTCTTC. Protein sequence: CASSSAEAYNEQFF.

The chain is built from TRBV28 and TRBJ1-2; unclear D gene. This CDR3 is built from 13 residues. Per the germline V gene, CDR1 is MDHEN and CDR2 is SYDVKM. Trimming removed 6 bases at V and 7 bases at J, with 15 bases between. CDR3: CASRRQTRSGYTF. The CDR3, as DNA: TGTGCCAGCAGGCGGCAGACACGGAGTGGCTACACCTTC.

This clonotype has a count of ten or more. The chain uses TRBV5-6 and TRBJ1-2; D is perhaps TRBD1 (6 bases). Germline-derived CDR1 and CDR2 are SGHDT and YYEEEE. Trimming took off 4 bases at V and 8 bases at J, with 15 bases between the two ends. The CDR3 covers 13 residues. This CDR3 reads CASSDGQSGGYTF. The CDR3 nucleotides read TGTGCCAGCAGCGACGGACAGTCGGGCGGCTACACCTTC.

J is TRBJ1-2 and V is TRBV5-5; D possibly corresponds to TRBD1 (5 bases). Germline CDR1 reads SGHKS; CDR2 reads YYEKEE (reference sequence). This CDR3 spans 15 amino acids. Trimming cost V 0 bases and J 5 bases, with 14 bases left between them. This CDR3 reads CASSLAPGRAYGYTF. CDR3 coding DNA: TGTGCCAGCAGCTTGGCCCCGGGCAGGGCATATGGCTACACCTTC.

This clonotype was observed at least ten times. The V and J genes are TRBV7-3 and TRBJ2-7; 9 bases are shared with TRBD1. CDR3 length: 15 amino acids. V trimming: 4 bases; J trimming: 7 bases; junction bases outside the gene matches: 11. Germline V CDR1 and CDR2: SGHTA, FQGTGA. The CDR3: CASSSPGQGIREQYF. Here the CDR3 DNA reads TGTGCCAGCAGCTCGCCGGGACAGGGTATACGGGAGCAGTACTTC.

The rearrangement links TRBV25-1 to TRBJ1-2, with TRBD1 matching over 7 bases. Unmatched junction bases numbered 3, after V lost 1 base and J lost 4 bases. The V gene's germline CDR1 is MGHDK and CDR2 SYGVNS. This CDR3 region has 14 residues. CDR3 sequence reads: CASSESGQLYGYTF. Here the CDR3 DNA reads TGTGCCAGCAGTGAATCGGGACAGCTCTATGGCTACACCTTC.

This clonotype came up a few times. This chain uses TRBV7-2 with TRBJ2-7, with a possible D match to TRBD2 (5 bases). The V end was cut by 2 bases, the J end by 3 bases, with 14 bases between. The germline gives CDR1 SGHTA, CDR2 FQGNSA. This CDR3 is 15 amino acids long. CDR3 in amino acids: CASSLFGEGGYEQYF. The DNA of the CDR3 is TGTGCCAGCAGCTTATTCGGGGAAGGAGGCTACGAGCAGTACTTC. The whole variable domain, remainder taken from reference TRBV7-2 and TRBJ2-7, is GAGVSQSPSNKVTEKGKDVELRCDPISGHTALYWYRQSLGQGLEFLIYFQGNSAPDKSGLPSDRFSAERTGGSVSTLTIQRTQQEDSAVYLCASSLFGEGGYEQYFGPGTRLTVT.

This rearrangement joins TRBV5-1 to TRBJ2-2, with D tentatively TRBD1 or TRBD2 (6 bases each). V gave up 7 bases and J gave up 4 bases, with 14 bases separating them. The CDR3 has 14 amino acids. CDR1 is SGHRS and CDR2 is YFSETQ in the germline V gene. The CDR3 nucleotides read TGCGCCAGCCAAGAGGGGGGTTTCACCGGGGAGCTGTTTTTT. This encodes CASQEGGFTGELFF.

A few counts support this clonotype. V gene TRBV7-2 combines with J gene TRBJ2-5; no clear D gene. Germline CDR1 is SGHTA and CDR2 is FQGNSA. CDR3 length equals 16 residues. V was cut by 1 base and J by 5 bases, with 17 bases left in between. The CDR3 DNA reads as TGTGCCAGCAGCTTAGGGTCAGGAATCCGGTCGGAGACCCAGTACTTC. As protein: CASSLGSGIRSETQYF.

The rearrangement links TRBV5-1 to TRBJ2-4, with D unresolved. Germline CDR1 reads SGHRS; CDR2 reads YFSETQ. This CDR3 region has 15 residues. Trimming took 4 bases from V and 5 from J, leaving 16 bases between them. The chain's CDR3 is CASSRQVGAENIQYF. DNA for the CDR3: TGCGCCAGCAGCCGTCAGGTGGGCGCGGAAAACATTCAGTACTTC.

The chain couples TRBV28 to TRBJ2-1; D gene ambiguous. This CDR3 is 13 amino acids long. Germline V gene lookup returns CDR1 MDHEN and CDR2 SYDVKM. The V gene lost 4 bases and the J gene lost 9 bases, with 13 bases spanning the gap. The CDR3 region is CASSSGLPGEQFF. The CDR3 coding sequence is TGTGCCAGCAGTTCCGGGCTCCCTGGTGAGCAGTTCTTC.

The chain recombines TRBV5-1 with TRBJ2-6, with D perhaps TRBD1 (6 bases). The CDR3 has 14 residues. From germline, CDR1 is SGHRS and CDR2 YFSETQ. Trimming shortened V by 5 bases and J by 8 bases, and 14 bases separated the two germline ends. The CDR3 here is CASRSQGQSNVLTF. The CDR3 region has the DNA TGCGCCAGCAGGTCCCAGGGACAATCCAACGTCCTGACTTTC.

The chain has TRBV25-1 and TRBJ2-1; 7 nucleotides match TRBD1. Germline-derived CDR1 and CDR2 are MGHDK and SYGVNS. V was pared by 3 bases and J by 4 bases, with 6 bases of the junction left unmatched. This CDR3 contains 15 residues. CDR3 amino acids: CASSDNRGFYNEQFF. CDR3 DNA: TGTGCCAGCAGTGATAACAGGGGATTTTACAATGAGCAGTTCTTC.

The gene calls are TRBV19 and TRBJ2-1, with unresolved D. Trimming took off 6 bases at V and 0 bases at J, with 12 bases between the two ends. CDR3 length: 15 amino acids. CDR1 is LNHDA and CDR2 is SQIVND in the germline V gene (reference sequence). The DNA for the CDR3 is TGTGCCAGTAGGATTGAAGCTAGCTCCTACAATGAGCAGTTCTTC. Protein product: CASRIEASSYNEQFF.

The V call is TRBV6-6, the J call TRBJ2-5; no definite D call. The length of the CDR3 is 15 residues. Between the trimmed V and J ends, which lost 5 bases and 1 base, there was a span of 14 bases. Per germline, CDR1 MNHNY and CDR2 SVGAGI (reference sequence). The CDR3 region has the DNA TGTGCCAGCAGTCCGATGTGGGAATCCCAAGAGACCCAGTACTTC. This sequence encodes CASSPMWESQETQYF.

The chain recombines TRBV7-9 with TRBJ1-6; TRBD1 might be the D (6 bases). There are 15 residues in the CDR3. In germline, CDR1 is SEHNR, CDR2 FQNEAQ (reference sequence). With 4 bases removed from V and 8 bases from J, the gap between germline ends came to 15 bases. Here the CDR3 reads CASSSPGHRHSPLHF. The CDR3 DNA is TGTGCCAGCAGCTCACCGGGACATAGGCATTCACCCCTCCACTTT.

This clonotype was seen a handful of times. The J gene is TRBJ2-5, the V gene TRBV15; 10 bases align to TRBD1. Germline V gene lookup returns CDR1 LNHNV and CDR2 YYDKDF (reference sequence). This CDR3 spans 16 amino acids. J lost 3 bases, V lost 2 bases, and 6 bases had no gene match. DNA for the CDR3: TGTGCCACCAGCAGATCGGCCGGGACAGGGGAAGAGACCCAGTACTTC. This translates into CATSRSAGTGEETQYF.

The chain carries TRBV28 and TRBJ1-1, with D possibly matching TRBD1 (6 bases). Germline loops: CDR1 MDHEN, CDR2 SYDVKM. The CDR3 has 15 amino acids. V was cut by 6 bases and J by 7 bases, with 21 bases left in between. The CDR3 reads CASRSLLRDTFEAFF. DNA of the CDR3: TGTGCCAGCAGAAGTCTCCTTCGGGACACCTTTGAAGCTTTCTTT.

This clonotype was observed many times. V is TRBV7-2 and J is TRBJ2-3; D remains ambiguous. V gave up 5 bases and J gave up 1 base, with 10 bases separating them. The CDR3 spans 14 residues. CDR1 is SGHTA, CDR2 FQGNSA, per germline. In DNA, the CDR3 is TGTGCCAGCAGCGGCTTGTTAGGCACAGATACGCAGTATTTT. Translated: CASSGLLGTDTQYF.

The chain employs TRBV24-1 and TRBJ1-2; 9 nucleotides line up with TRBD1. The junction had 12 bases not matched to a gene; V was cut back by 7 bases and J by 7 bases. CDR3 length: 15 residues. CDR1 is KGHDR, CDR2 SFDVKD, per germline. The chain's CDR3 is CATRDSTGGWIGYTF. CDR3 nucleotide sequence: TGTGCCACCAGGGACTCAACAGGGGGCTGGATTGGCTACACCTTC.

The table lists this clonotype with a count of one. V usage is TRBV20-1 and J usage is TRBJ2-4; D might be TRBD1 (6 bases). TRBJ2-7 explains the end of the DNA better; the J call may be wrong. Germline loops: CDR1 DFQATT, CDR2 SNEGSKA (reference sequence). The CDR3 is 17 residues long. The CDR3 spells CSARATGYKLYFYEQYF. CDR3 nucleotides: TGCAGTGCTAGAGCTACAGGGTATAAGTTGTACTTTTACGAGCAGTACTTC.

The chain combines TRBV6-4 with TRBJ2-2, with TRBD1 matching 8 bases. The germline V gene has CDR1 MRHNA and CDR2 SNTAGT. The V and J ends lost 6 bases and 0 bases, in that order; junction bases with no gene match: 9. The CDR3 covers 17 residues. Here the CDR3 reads CASRRFGTGSNTGELFF. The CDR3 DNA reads TGTGCCAGCAGAAGGTTTGGGACAGGATCGAACACCGGGGAGCTGTTTTTT.

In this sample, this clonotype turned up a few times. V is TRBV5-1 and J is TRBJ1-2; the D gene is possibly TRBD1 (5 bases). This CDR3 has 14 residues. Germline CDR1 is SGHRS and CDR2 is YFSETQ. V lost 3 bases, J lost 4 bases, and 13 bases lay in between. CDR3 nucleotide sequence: TGCGCCAGCAGCTCAATAGACAGAACCTATGGCTACACCTTC. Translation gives CASSSIDRTYGYTF.

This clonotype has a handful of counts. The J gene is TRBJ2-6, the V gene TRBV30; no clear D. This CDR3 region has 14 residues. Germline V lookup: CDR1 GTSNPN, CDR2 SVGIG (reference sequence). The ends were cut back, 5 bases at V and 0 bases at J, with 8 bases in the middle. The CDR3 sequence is CAWARNSGANVLTF. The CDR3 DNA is TGTGCCTGGGCACGGAACTCTGGGGCCAACGTCCTGACTTTC.

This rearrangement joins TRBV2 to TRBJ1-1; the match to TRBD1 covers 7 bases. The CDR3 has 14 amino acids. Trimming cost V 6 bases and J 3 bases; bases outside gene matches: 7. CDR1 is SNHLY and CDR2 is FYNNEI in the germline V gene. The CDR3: CASRRQGGYTEAFF. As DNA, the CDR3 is TGTGCCAGCAGGAGACAGGGAGGGTACACTGAAGCTTTCTTT. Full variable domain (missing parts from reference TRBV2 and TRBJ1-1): EPEVTQTPSHQVTQMGQEVILRCVPISNHLYFYWYRQILGQKVEFLVSFYNNEISEKSEIFDDQFSVERPDGSNFTLKIRSTKLEDSAMYFCASRRQGGYTEAFFGQGTRLTVV.

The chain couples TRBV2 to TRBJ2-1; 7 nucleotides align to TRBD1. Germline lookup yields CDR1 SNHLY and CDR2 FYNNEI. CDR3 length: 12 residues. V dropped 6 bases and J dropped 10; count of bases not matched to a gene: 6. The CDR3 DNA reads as TGTGCCAGCAGGAATGACAGGGAGGAGCAGTTCTTC. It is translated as CASRNDREEQFF.